This T cell receptor (beta chain) is drawn from a study of shared clonotypes between healthy human individuals. As for the study in general: Per-donor plates numbered three CD4 naive, three CD4 memory, two CD8 naive and one CD8 memory.

The CDR3 is 10 amino acids. Germline V gene data show CDR1 as SNHLY and CDR2 as FYNNEI. A word on this clone: Germline is not matched at one junction end, which may reflect a read error.

Memory CD4+ cells were the fraction left after CD45RA+ naive selection. Clones were read by immunoSEQ multiplex PCR, and TCRdb kept only the in-frame ones, dropping some. The data contain approximately 1,500,000 clones, roughly 96% of them singletons. V usage is TRBV2 and J usage is TRBJ2-5; D tentatively reads TRBD1 or TRBD2 (5 bases each). This clonotype originated in a man under 40 in good health. The sample taken for sequencing was naive CD4+ T cells sorted from blood. Indicated subset: CD45RA+ positively selected. This chain's CDR3 is CASPLRGRNF. In DNA, the CDR3 is TGTGCCAGCCCCCTTCGGGGCCGCAACTTC.